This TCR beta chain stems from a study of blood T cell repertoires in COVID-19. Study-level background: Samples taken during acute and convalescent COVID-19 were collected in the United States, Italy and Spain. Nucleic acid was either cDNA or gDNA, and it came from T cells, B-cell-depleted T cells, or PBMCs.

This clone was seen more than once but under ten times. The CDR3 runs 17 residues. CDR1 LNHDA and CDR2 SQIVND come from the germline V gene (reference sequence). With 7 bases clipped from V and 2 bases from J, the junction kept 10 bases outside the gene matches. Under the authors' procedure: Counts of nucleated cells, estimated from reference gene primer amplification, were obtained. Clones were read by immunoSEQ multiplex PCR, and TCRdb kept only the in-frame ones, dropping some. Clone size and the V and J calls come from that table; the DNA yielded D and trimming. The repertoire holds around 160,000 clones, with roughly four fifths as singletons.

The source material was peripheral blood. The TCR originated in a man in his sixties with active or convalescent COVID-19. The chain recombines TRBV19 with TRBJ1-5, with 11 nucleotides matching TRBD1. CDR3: CASTPGTGGLGNQPQHF. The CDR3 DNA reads TGTGCCAGTACTCCCGGGACAGGGGGGTTAGGCAATCAGCCCCAGCATTTT.